The rows below give T cell receptor beta chains drawn from one sample of a study of blood T cell repertoires in COVID-19. The protocol was immunoSEQ multiplex PCR, while the TCRdb copy is restricted to in-frame clones and leaves out a portion. Of about 240,000 clones in the sample, 86% were seen once. Sequences were obtained from peripheral blood. These receptors were collected from a man older than 75 with acute or convalescent COVID-19. Each CDR3 is given with its conserved first and last residue. The D gene is left open where the match is weak. Where a row states a size, it is once, few, many or the class of an expanded clone; other rows omit it.

clone_size: few
d_call: TRBD1
j_call: TRBJ1-1
v_call: TRBV19
cdr3_aa: CASSNDGTVNTEAFF
cdr3_nt: TGTGCCAGTAGTAATGACGGGACAGTGAACACTGAAGCTTTCTTT

clone_size: NA
d_call: NA
j_call: TRBJ1-5
v_call: TRBV5-1
cdr3_aa: CASSAQGFNQPQHF
cdr3_nt: TGCGCCAGCAGCGCGCAGGGTTTCAATCAGCCCCAGCATTTT

clone_size: NA
d_call: TRBD1
j_call: TRBJ2-2
v_call: TRBV7-9
cdr3_aa: CASSLTGAPNTGELFF
cdr3_nt: TGTGCCAGCAGCCTTACAGGGGCTCCGAACACCGGGGAGCTGTTTTTT

clone_size: once
d_call: TRBD1
j_call: TRBJ2-2
v_call: TRBV19
cdr3_aa: CASWDRANTGELFF
cdr3_nt: TGTGCCAGTTGGGACAGAGCTAACACCGGGGAGCTGTTTTTT

clone_size: NA
d_call: TRBD1
j_call: TRBJ1-2
v_call: TRBV7-2
cdr3_aa: CASSLGWDRGNPNYGYTF
cdr3_nt: TGTGCCAGCAGCTTAGGATGGGACAGGGGAAACCCTAACTATGGCTACACCTTC

clone_size: NA
d_call: NA
j_call: TRBJ2-3
v_call: TRBV11-2
cdr3_aa: CASSPQGRPTDTQYF
cdr3_nt: TGTGCCAGCAGCCCCCAGGGGCGACCCACAGATACGCAGTATTTT

clone_size: few
d_call: TRBD2
j_call: TRBJ2-2
v_call: TRBV9
cdr3_aa: CASGSTSGLGGELFF
cdr3_nt: TGTGCCAGCGGGTCCACTAGCGGACTCGGGGGGGAGCTGTTTTTT

clone_size: NA
d_call: TRBD1
j_call: TRBJ2-2
v_call: TRBV7-9
cdr3_aa: CASSLQGATGELFF
cdr3_nt: TGTGCCAGCAGCTTACAGGGGGCGACCGGGGAGCTGTTTTTT

clone_size: NA
d_call: TRBD1
j_call: TRBJ1-1
v_call: TRBV7-9
cdr3_aa: CASSPGTGANTEAFF
cdr3_nt: TGTGCCAGCAGCCCCGGGACAGGGGCCAACACTGAAGCTTTCTTT

clone_size: NA
d_call: NA
j_call: TRBJ1-5
v_call: TRBV27
cdr3_aa: CASSVLHF
cdr3_nt: TGTGCCAGCAGCGTCTTACATTTT

clone_size: NA
d_call: TRBD1
j_call: TRBJ1-1
v_call: TRBV6-5
cdr3_aa: CASSLDRGQGKAFF
cdr3_nt: TGTGCCAGCAGTCTCGACAGGGGGCAAGGAAAAGCTTTCTTT

clone_size: NA
d_call: NA
j_call: TRBJ1-5
v_call: TRBV6-5
cdr3_aa: CASVTVQNQPQHF
cdr3_nt: TGTGCCAGCGTAACAGTCCAAAATCAGCCCCAGCATTTT

clone_size: NA
d_call: NA
j_call: TRBJ1-5
v_call: TRBV7-2
cdr3_aa: CASSLESGDSNQPQHF
cdr3_nt: TGTGCCAGCAGCTTAGAATCAGGGGACAGCAATCAGCCCCAGCATTTT

clone_size: NA
d_call: TRBD1
j_call: TRBJ2-3
v_call: TRBV27
cdr3_aa: CASSLSPQGVGDTQYF
cdr3_nt: TGTGCCAGCAGTTTATCCCCACAGGGGGTTGGAGATACGCAGTATTTT

clone_size: NA
d_call: NA
j_call: TRBJ2-5
v_call: TRBV6-6
cdr3_aa: CASTSELSRIQETQYF
cdr3_nt: TGTGCCAGCACCTCAGAACTTTCTAGAATCCAAGAGACCCAGTACTTC

clone_size: NA
d_call: TRBD1
j_call: TRBJ2-1
v_call: TRBV19
cdr3_aa: CASSIVSGTGLSYNEQFF
cdr3_nt: TGTGCCAGTAGTATAGTCTCCGGGACAGGCCTCTCCTACAATGAGCAGTTCTTC

clone_size: NA
d_call: NA
j_call: TRBJ1-1
v_call: TRBV11-2
cdr3_aa: CASSSRTDYTEAFF
cdr3_nt: TGTGCCAGCAGCTCGCGGACAGACTACACTGAAGCTTTCTTT

clone_size: NA
d_call: NA
j_call: TRBJ2-3
v_call: TRBV5-1
cdr3_aa: CASSSTGANTDTQYF
cdr3_nt: TGCGCCAGCAGCTCTACTGGGGCTAACACAGATACGCAGTATTTT

clone_size: NA
d_call: TRBD2
j_call: TRBJ2-3
v_call: TRBV7-8
cdr3_aa: CASSTSGASTDTQYF
cdr3_nt: TGTGCCAGCAGCACAAGCGGGGCTAGCACAGATACGCAGTATTTT

clone_size: NA
d_call: NA
j_call: TRBJ1-4
v_call: TRBV4-1
cdr3_aa: CASSPHWGERRKLFF
cdr3_nt: TGCGCCAGCAGCCCCCACTGGGGAGAGAGAAGAAAACTGTTTTTT

clone_size: NA
d_call: TRBD1
j_call: TRBJ2-1
v_call: TRBV11-1
cdr3_aa: CASSPTGTGHNEQFF
cdr3_nt: TGTGCCAGCAGTCCAACCGGGACAGGGCACAATGAGCAGTTCTTC

clone_size: few
d_call: TRBD1
j_call: TRBJ1-5
v_call: TRBV7-2
cdr3_aa: CASSHGQGGGQPQHF
cdr3_nt: TGTGCCAGCAGCCATGGACAGGGAGGCGGACAGCCCCAGCATTTT

clone_size: NA
d_call: NA
j_call: TRBJ2-7
v_call: TRBV6-6
cdr3_aa: CASSSFYEQYF
cdr3_nt: TGTGCCAGCAGCTCCTTCTACGAGCAGTACTTC

clone_size: NA
d_call: NA
j_call: TRBJ2-5
v_call: TRBV25-1
cdr3_aa: CARAQGERGETQYF
cdr3_nt: TGTGCCAGGGCACAGGGAGAAAGGGGAGAGACCCAGTACTTC

clone_size: NA
d_call: TRBD1
j_call: TRBJ1-6
v_call: TRBV5-1
cdr3_aa: CASQGQGNSPLHF
cdr3_nt: TGCGCCAGCCAAGGACAGGGGAATTCACCCCTCCACTTT

clone_size: NA
d_call: NA
j_call: TRBJ2-7
v_call: TRBV7-2
cdr3_aa: CASSLGSRGEQYF
cdr3_nt: TGTGCCAGCAGCTTAGGATCAAGGGGCGAGCAGTACTTC

clone_size: once
d_call: TRBD1
j_call: TRBJ1-2
v_call: TRBV7-9
cdr3_aa: CASTGTGGLSNYGYTF
cdr3_nt: TGTGCCAGCACCGGGACAGGGGGCCTTTCAAACTATGGCTACACCTTC

clone_size: NA
d_call: NA
j_call: TRBJ1-6
v_call: TRBV20-1
cdr3_aa: CSASRLEGNSPLHF
cdr3_nt: TGCAGTGCTAGTAGGCTAGAGGGAAATTCACCCCTCCACTTT

clone_size: NA
d_call: TRBD2
j_call: TRBJ2-1
v_call: TRBV19
cdr3_aa: CASRTSGSYNEQFF
cdr3_nt: TGTGCCAGTAGGACTAGCGGTTCCTACAATGAGCAGTTCTTC

clone_size: once
d_call: NA
j_call: TRBJ2-1
v_call: TRBV5-1
cdr3_aa: CASSPPGNEQFF
cdr3_nt: TGCGCCAGCAGCCCCCCGGGAAATGAGCAGTTCTTC

clone_size: NA
d_call: NA
j_call: TRBJ1-4
v_call: TRBV7-2
cdr3_aa: CASSLGAAGEKLFF
cdr3_nt: TGTGCCAGCAGCTTAGGGGCTGCAGGGGAAAAACTGTTTTTT

clone_size: NA
d_call: TRBD1
j_call: TRBJ1-5
v_call: TRBV19
cdr3_aa: CASSIDGQGNQPQHF
cdr3_nt: TGTGCCAGTAGTATAGACGGACAGGGCAATCAGCCCCAGCATTTT

clone_size: NA
d_call: NA
j_call: TRBJ1-1
v_call: TRBV6-4
cdr3_aa: CASSDSIPGMGRDTEAFF
cdr3_nt: TGTGCCAGCAGTGACTCGATCCCCGGAATGGGGAGGGACACTGAAGCTTTCTTT

clone_size: NA
d_call: TRBD2
j_call: TRBJ2-1
v_call: TRBV18
cdr3_aa: CASSPQPGTSGHNEQFF
cdr3_nt: TGTGCCAGCTCACCTCAACCCGGGACTAGCGGTCACAATGAGCAGTTCTTC

clone_size: few
d_call: TRBD1
j_call: TRBJ1-6
v_call: TRBV7-8
cdr3_aa: CASSLLETGTSFYNSPLHF
cdr3_nt: TGTGCCAGCAGCTTACTAGAGACAGGGACAAGTTTTTATAATTCACCCCTCCACTTT

clone_size: NA
d_call: TRBD1
j_call: TRBJ1-5
v_call: TRBV18
cdr3_aa: CASSRYRGTDQPQHF
cdr3_nt: TGTGCCAGCTCACGGTACAGGGGAACGGATCAGCCCCAGCATTTT